These T cell receptor beta chains were read from a single sample in a study of T cell changes during pregnancy in multiple sclerosis. Sequenced by immunoSEQ multiplex PCR; TCRdb stores in-frame clones only, minus some. The sample records about 100,000 clones, about nine tenths being singletons. Sequenced here: peripheral blood, sampled after pregnancy. All receptors come from a female donor with multiple sclerosis, enrolled in a pregnancy study. Both conserved end residues are part of each CDR3. Fields, in order: J gene, clone size, D gene, V gene, CDR3 protein, CDR3 DNA. D genes are given only for firm matches. Size tells how often a clone was seen (once, few, many) or the class of an expanded clone, and some rows leave it out.

J: TRBJ1-1
size: NA
D: NA
V: TRBV19
CDR3: CASTPSNRVRNTEAFF
DNA: TGTGCCAGTACCCCATCAAACAGGGTCCGGAACACTGAAGCTTTCTTT

J: TRBJ2-2
size: few
D: TRBD2
V: TRBV5-1
CDR3: CASSINGGSNGELFF
DNA: TGCGCCAGCAGCATCAACGGGGGGTCGAACGGGGAGCTGTTTTTT

J: TRBJ2-7
size: NA
D: NA
V: TRBV4-3
CDR3: CASSQAASGYGSNEQYF
DNA: TGCGCCAGCAGCCAGGCCGCCAGCGGCTACGGCTCCAACGAGCAGTACTTC

J: TRBJ2-7
size: once
D: NA
V: TRBV2
CDR3: CASSETESYEQYF
DNA: TGTGCCAGCAGTGAAACGGAGTCCTACGAGCAGTACTTC

J: TRBJ1-5
size: NA
D: NA
V: TRBV11-2
CDR3: CASSLEPGEQPQHF
DNA: TGTGCCAGCAGCTTAGAGCCAGGGGAGCAGCCCCAGCATTTT

J: TRBJ2-3
size: NA
D: NA
V: TRBV18
CDR3: CASSPDRSTDTQYF
DNA: TGTGCCAGCTCACCAGACAGGAGCACAGATACGCAGTATTTT

J: TRBJ2-3
size: NA
D: TRBD2
V: TRBV5-1
CDR3: CASSLDQTSGSTDTQYF
DNA: TGCGCCAGCAGCTTGGACCAAACTAGCGGGTCCACAGATACGCAGTATTTT

J: TRBJ2-5
size: once
D: NA
V: TRBV7-2
CDR3: CASSPDGRLQETQYF
DNA: TGTGCCAGCAGCCCTGACGGGAGATTACAAGAGACCCAGTACTTC

J: TRBJ2-2
size: NA
D: NA
V: TRBV7-9
CDR3: CASSYSIGELFF
DNA: TGTGCCAGCAGCTACAGTATCGGGGAGCTGTTTTTT

J: TRBJ2-5
size: NA
D: NA
V: TRBV7-9
CDR3: CASSLFQREETQYF
DNA: TGTGCCAGCAGCTTATTTCAGCGGGAAGAGACCCAGTACTTC

J: TRBJ1-2
size: NA
D: NA
V: TRBV7-9
CDR3: CASSLARALNYGYTF
DNA: TGTGCCAGCAGCCTTGCGCGGGCATTAAACTATGGCTACACCTTC

J: TRBJ2-7
size: NA
D: NA
V: TRBV5-4
CDR3: CASSLPGWLADEQYF
DNA: TGTGCCAGCAGCTTGCCAGGTTGGCTAGCCGACGAGCAGTACTTC

J: TRBJ2-2
size: NA
D: TRBD1
V: TRBV7-9
CDR3: CASSEQGEDTGELFF
DNA: TGTGCCAGCAGCGAACAGGGGGAGGACACCGGGGAGCTGTTTTTT

J: TRBJ1-1
size: NA
D: NA
V: TRBV30
CDR3: CAWRKPPDRNTEAFF
DNA: TGTGCCTGGAGAAAACCCCCTGACAGGAACACTGAAGCTTTCTTT

J: TRBJ1-2
size: NA
D: TRBD1
V: TRBV7-3
CDR3: CASSWDRGGYGYTF
DNA: TGTGCCAGCAGTTGGGACAGGGGAGGCTATGGCTACACCTTC

J: TRBJ1-1
size: NA
D: TRBD1
V: TRBV6-5
CDR3: CASSYHPTGGTEAFF
DNA: TGTGCCAGCAGTTACCATCCGACAGGGGGCACTGAAGCTTTCTTT

J: TRBJ2-1
size: NA
D: TRBD2
V: TRBV7-7
CDR3: CASSLSDFAAGGHYNEQFF
DNA: TGTGCCAGCAGCTTATCAGACTTCGCGGCGGGGGGCCACTACAATGAGCAGTTCTTC

J: TRBJ2-3
size: once
D: NA
V: TRBV7-2
CDR3: CASSSNGASTDTQYF
DNA: TGTGCCAGCAGCTCAAATGGGGCCTCAACAGATACGCAGTATTTT

J: TRBJ2-7
size: NA
D: NA
V: TRBV19
CDR3: CASSIRQGGSEQYF
DNA: TGTGCCAGTAGTATTCGACAGGGAGGAAGCGAGCAGTACTTC

J: TRBJ2-3
size: NA
D: TRBD2
V: TRBV28
CDR3: CASSLGSSGSTDTQYF
DNA: TGTGCCAGCAGTTTAGGGTCTAGCGGGAGTACGGATACGCAGTATTTT

J: TRBJ1-3
size: NA
D: NA
V: TRBV5-1
CDR3: CASKPDSSRNTIYF
DNA: TGCGCCAGCAAACCGGACAGTTCCCGAAACACCATATATTTT

J: TRBJ2-2
size: NA
D: NA
V: TRBV7-3
CDR3: CASSLTRGPPPGYGELFF
DNA: TGTGCCAGCAGCTTAACCAGGGGACCTCCTCCCGGGTACGGGGAGCTGTTTTTT

J: TRBJ1-1
size: once
D: NA
V: TRBV9
CDR3: CASGGSGTEAFF
DNA: TGTGCCAGCGGGGGGAGTGGCACTGAAGCTTTCTTT

J: TRBJ1-5
size: NA
D: NA
V: TRBV28
CDR3: CASSSPGQPQHF
DNA: TGTGCCAGCAGTTCGCCGGGGCAGCCCCAGCATTTT

J: TRBJ1-5
size: NA
D: TRBD1
V: TRBV11-3
CDR3: CASSLGPGQGVGIGQPQHF
DNA: TGTGCCAGCAGCTTAGGTCCGGGACAGGGGGTCGGTATAGGTCAGCCCCAGCATTTT

J: TRBJ1-1
size: NA
D: NA
V: TRBV10-3
CDR3: CAISDQRRGHTEAFF
DNA: TGTGCCATCAGTGACCAGAGGAGGGGCCACACTGAAGCTTTCTTT

J: TRBJ2-7
size: NA
D: TRBD2
V: TRBV6-5
CDR3: CASSPLTGGPLEQYF
DNA: TGTGCCAGCAGCCCCTTAACGGGGGGGCCTCTCGAGCAGTACTTC

J: TRBJ1-3
size: NA
D: NA
V: TRBV9
CDR3: CASSVAGTGNTIYF
DNA: TGTGCCAGCAGCGTAGCAGGGACTGGAAACACCATATATTTT

J: TRBJ2-3
size: NA
D: NA
V: TRBV7-2
CDR3: CASSFGGAWGDTQYF
DNA: TGTGCCAGCAGCTTCGGAGGGGCCTGGGGGGATACGCAGTATTTT

J: TRBJ1-5
size: NA
D: NA
V: TRBV21-1
CDR3: CASSNNHRGLNQPQHF
DNA: TGTGCCAGCAGCAACAACCACAGGGGGCTTAATCAGCCCCAGCATTTT

J: TRBJ2-2
size: NA
D: NA
V: TRBV5-1
CDR3: CASSLTRANTGELFF
DNA: TGCGCCAGCAGCTTAACCAGGGCGAACACCGGGGAGCTGTTTTTT

J: TRBJ2-1
size: NA
D: TRBD2
V: TRBV4-3
CDR3: CASSRTSGREGDHNEQFF
DNA: TGCGCCAGCAGCCGGACTAGCGGGCGGGAGGGGGACCACAATGAGCAGTTCTTC

J: TRBJ1-6
size: NA
D: NA
V: TRBV5-1
CDR3: CASSLVVGGSPLHF
DNA: TGCGCCAGCAGCTTGGTAGTCGGCGGCTCACCCCTCCACTTT

J: TRBJ2-5
size: NA
D: NA
V: TRBV5-1
CDR3: CASSLDFRETQYF
DNA: TGCGCCAGCAGCTTGGATTTTAGAGAGACCCAGTACTTC

J: TRBJ2-1
size: NA
D: NA
V: TRBV9
CDR3: CASSARAMGGSYNEQFF
DNA: TGTGCCAGCAGCGCCCGGGCCATGGGGGGCTCCTACAATGAGCAGTTCTTC

J: TRBJ2-7
size: NA
D: TRBD1
V: TRBV5-4
CDR3: CASSPTGVEQYF
DNA: TGTGCCAGCAGCCCGACAGGGGTTGAGCAGTACTTC

J: TRBJ1-4
size: NA
D: TRBD1
V: TRBV7-9
CDR3: CASSVGTEEKLFF
DNA: TGTGCCAGCAGCGTCGGGACAGAGGAAAAACTGTTTTTT

J: TRBJ1-1
size: NA
D: TRBD1
V: TRBV11-2
CDR3: CASSPRTGRANTEAFF
DNA: TGTGCCAGCAGCCCCCGGACAGGGAGGGCGAACACTGAAGCTTTCTTT

J: TRBJ1-2
size: NA
D: NA
V: TRBV28
CDR3: CASSSSGFYGYTF
DNA: TGTGCCAGCAGTTCCTCAGGGTTCTATGGCTACACCTTC

J: TRBJ1-2
size: NA
D: NA
V: TRBV6-5
CDR3: CASSKLAENYGYTF
DNA: TGTGCCAGCAGTAAATTGGCAGAAAACTATGGCTACACCTTC

J: TRBJ1-2
size: NA
D: NA
V: TRBV4-1
CDR3: CASSQDSRQSRYGYTF
DNA: TGCGCCAGCAGCCAAGATTCCAGACAGTCACGCTATGGCTACACCTTC